The sample holds one count of the clone carrying this T cell receptor (beta chain). Its antigen remains unknown. This entry is derived from a study of a mutant IDH1 vaccine in newly diagnosed glioma. Study-wide context: With temozolomide cycles, or 4-6 weeks after radiotherapy alone, vaccination was started. Visit timing is recorded as week 35 for V12 and week 47 for V13.

Findings and caveats of the study: It seemed that pseudoprogression was not linked to changes in the top peripheral T cell clonotypes.

Described time point: week 47, end of study. Topical imiquimod was applied with each vaccine dose, which held 300 ug of mutant IDH1 20-mer peptide. Weeks 1, 3, 5, 7, 11, 15, 19 and 23 were when patients received their eight vaccinations. Trimming left V 3 bases short and J 5 bases short, with 14 bases between. Per the germline V gene, CDR1 is MNHEY and CDR2 is SVGAGI. The CDR3 sequence is 14 residues long. Data came from immunoSEQ multiplex PCR; TCRdb stores just in-frame clones and leaves some out. There are over 80,000 clones in the sample; about 81% occur only once, and under 6.5% lies in the top ten.

This TCR came from a man aged 35 to 55 with glioma. V and J are TRBV6-5 and TRBJ2-7; possible D gene TRBD1, 5 bases. The sample was PBMCs, taken from a glioma patient whose treatment included an IDH1 peptide vaccine. The DNA for the CDR3 is TGTGCCAGCAGTTATGGGCTAGGGGCACACGAGCAGTACTTC. Protein sequence: CASSYGLGAHEQYF.